This is a list of T cell receptor beta chains from one sample in a study of T cell responses to AZD1222 COVID-19 vaccine. Only in-frame clones appear in the TCRdb table, and some are missing; sequencing was by immunoSEQ multiplex PCR. The sample shows 65,000 to 95,000 clones, 80% to 90% of them seen only once. Material: peripheral blood, obtained 28 days after the second AZD1222 dose. These receptors were taken from an adult who received the AZD1222 COVID-19 vaccine. Both conserved end residues are part of each CDR3.

j_call: TRBJ1-1; v_call: TRBV6-1; cdr3_aa: CASSEKLGAPEAFF
j_call: TRBJ1-2; v_call: TRBV7-9; cdr3_aa: CASRPQTNYGYTF
j_call: TRBJ2-1; v_call: TRBV29-1; cdr3_aa: CSVDLTTRDEQFF
j_call: TRBJ2-4; v_call: TRBV10-3; cdr3_aa: CAISESRVLAKNIQYF
j_call: TRBJ1-5; v_call: TRBV19; cdr3_aa: CASSIQGWNQPQHF
j_call: TRBJ2-3; v_call: TRBV5-8; cdr3_aa: CASRRTSGPTDTQYF
j_call: TRBJ2-7; v_call: TRBV6-5; cdr3_aa: CASMKTSYEQYF
j_call: TRBJ1-3; v_call: TRBV9; cdr3_aa: CASSVDGVARGNTIYF
j_call: TRBJ1-5; v_call: TRBV5-5; cdr3_aa: CASSRGGGDRATQPQHF
j_call: TRBJ2-4; v_call: TRBV18; cdr3_aa: CASSPPMGQGNIQYF
j_call: TRBJ2-2; v_call: TRBV28; cdr3_aa: CASREQGGGTGELFF
j_call: TRBJ1-5; v_call: TRBV4-1; cdr3_aa: CASRELGDEQPQHF
j_call: TRBJ2-5; v_call: TRBV9; cdr3_aa: CASSVVEGETQYF
j_call: TRBJ2-3; v_call: TRBV5-1; cdr3_aa: CASSTSGHPTDTQYF
j_call: TRBJ2-1; v_call: TRBV21-1; cdr3_aa: CASSKSGPQDRGNEQFF
j_call: TRBJ1-2; v_call: TRBV2; cdr3_aa: CAREAGAGYTF
j_call: TRBJ1-1; v_call: TRBV2; cdr3_aa: CASNGAGAIYTEAFF
j_call: TRBJ1-2; v_call: TRBV3-1/TRBV3-2; cdr3_aa: CASSQGTGTSNYGYTF
j_call: TRBJ2-1; v_call: TRBV10-3; cdr3_aa: CAIRNQAGPHEQFF
j_call: TRBJ1-2; v_call: TRBV2; cdr3_aa: CASSRDEIYGYTF
j_call: TRBJ2-7; v_call: TRBV3-1/TRBV3-2; cdr3_aa: CASSQDLARNEQYF
j_call: TRBJ1-3; v_call: TRBV11-2; cdr3_aa: CASSLDKRFSGNTIYF
j_call: TRBJ2-3; v_call: TRBV5-6; cdr3_aa: CASSLPGHRTDTQYF
j_call: TRBJ1-2; v_call: TRBV6-5; cdr3_aa: CASSPDNYGYTF
j_call: TRBJ1-1; v_call: TRBV15; cdr3_aa: CATSSRSYTEAFF
j_call: TRBJ1-2; v_call: TRBV18; cdr3_aa: CASSPPGFYGYTF
j_call: TRBJ1-6; v_call: TRBV12-3/TRBV12-4; cdr3_aa: CASSRQISSPLHF
j_call: TRBJ2-1; v_call: TRBV2; cdr3_aa: CASTRESSNEQFF
j_call: TRBJ2-5; v_call: TRBV11-3; cdr3_aa: CASSSPGQGDRETQYF
j_call: TRBJ1-2; v_call: TRBV2; cdr3_aa: CASGTGTGVRYGYTF
j_call: TRBJ2-3; v_call: TRBV5-4; cdr3_aa: CASSPELAGDTQYF
j_call: TRBJ1-1; v_call: TRBV9; cdr3_aa: CASSVSVGEAFF
j_call: TRBJ1-2; v_call: TRBV28; cdr3_aa: CASAVMGRASYGYTF